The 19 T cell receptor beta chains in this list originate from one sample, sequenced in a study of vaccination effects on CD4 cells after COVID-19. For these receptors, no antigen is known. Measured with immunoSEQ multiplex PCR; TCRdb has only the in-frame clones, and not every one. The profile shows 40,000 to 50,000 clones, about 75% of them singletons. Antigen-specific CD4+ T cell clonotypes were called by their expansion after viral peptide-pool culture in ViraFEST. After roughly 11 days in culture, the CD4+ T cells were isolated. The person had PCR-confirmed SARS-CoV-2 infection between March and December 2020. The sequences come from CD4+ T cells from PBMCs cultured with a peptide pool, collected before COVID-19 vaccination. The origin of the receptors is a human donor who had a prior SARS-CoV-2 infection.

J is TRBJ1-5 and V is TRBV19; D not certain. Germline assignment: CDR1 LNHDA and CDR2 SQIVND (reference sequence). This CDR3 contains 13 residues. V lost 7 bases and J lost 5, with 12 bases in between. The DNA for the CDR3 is TGTGCCAGTAAGATGTCCCCCGATCAGCCCCAGCATTTT. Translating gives CASKMSPDQPQHF.

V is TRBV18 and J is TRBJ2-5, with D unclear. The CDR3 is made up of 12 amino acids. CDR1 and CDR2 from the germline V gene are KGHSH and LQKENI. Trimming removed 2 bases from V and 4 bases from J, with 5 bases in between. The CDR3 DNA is TGTGCCAGCTCACCATTACCAGAGACCCAGTACTTC. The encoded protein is CASSPLPETQYF.

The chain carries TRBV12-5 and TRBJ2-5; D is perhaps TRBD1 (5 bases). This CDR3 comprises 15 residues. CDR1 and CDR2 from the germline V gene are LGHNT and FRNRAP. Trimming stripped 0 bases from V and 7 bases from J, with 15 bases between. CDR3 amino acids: CASGLVSVGRGTQYF. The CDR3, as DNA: TGTGCTAGTGGTTTGGTATCGGTCGGAAGGGGGACCCAGTACTTC. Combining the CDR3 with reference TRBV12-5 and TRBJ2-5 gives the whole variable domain DARVTQTPRHKVTEMGQEVTMRCQPILGHNTVFWYRQTMMQGLELLAYFRNRAPLDDSGMPKDRFSAEMPDATLATLKIQPSEPRDSAVYFCASGLVSVGRGTQYFGPGTRLLVL.

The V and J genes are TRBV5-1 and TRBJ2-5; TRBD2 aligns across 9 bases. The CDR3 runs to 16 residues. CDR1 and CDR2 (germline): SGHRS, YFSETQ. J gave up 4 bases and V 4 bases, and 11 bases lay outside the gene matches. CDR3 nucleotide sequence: TGCGCCAGCAGCCTAGAACTAGCGGGTGAGGGAGAGACCCAGTACTTC. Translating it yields CASSLELAGEGETQYF.

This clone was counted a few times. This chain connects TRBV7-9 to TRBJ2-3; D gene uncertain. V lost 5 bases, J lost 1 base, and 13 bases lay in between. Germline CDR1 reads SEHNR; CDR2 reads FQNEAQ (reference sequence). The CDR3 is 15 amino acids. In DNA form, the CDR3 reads TGTGCCAGCAGCCAAACGGAACGTCGCACAGATACGCAGTATTTT. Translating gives CASSQTERRTDTQYF.

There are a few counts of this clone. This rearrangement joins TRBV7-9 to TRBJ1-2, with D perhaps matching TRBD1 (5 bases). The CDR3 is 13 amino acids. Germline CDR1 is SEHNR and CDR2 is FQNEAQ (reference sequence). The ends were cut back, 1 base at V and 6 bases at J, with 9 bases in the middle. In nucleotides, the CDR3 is TGTGCCAGCAGCTTAGGAGGGGCAGATGGCTACACCTTC. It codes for CASSLGGADGYTF.

CDR3 bases: TGTGCCAGCAGTGTAGGGAGGGGCCACCAAGAGACCCAGTACTTC. Amino acids: CASSVGRGHQETQYF. The rearrangement uses TRBV2 and TRBJ2-5, with 7 bases fitting TRBD2. Germline lookup yields CDR1 SNHLY and CDR2 FYNNEI. Trimming took 4 bases from V and 0 from J; bases not matched to a gene: 5. This CDR3 region has 15 residues.

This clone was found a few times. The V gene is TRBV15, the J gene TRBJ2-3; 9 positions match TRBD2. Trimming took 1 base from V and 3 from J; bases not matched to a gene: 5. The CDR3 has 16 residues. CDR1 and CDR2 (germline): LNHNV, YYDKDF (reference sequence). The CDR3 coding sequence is TGTGCCACCAGCAGAGGGTTGCGGGAGGGGACAGATACGCAGTATTTT. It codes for CATSRGLREGTDTQYF.

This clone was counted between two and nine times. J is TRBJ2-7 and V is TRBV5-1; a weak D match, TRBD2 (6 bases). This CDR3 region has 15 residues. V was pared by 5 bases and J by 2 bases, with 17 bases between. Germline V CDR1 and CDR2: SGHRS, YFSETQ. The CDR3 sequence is CASRLAPLNTYEQYF. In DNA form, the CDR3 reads TGCGCCAGCAGACTAGCTCCCCTTAATACCTACGAGCAGTACTTC.

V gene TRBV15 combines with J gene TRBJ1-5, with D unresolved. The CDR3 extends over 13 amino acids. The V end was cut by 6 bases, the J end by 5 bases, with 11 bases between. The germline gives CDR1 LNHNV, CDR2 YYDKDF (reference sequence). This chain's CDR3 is CATSHISYQPQHF. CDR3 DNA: TGTGCCACCAGTCACATATCCTATCAGCCCCAGCATTTT.

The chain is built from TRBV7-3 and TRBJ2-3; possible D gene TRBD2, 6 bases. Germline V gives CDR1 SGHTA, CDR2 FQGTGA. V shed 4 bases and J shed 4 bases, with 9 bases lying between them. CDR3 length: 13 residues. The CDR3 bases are TGTGCCAGCAGCTCAGGAGGGTCAGATACGCAGTATTTT. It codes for CASSSGGSDTQYF.

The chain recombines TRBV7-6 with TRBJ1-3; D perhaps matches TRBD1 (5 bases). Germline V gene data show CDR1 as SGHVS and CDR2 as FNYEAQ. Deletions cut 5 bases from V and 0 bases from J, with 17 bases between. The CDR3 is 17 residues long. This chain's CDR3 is CASSPNPPGNSGNTIYF. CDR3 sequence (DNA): TGTGCCAGCAGCCCAAACCCCCCAGGGAACTCTGGAAACACCATATATTTT.

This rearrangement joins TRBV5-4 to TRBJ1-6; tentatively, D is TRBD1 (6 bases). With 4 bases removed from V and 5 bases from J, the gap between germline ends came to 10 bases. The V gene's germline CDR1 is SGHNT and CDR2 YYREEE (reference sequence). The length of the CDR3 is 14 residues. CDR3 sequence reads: CASSRQDNNSPLHF. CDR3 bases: TGTGCCAGCAGCCGACAGGACAATAATTCACCCCTCCACTTT.

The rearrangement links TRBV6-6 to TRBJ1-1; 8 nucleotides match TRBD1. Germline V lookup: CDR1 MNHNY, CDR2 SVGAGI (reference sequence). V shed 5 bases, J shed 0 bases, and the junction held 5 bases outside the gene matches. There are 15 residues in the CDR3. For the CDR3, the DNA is TGTGCCAGCAGTAACCACAGGGGGGTGAACACTGAAGCTTTCTTT. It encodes CASSNHRGVNTEAFF.

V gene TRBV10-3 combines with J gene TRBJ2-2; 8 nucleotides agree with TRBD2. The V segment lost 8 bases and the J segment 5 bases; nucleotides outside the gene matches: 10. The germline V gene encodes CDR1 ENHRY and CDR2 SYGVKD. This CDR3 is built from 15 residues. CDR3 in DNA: TGTGCCATCGGTGGCGGGGGGCTGAGGACCGGGGAGCTGTTTTTT. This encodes CAIGGGGLRTGELFF.

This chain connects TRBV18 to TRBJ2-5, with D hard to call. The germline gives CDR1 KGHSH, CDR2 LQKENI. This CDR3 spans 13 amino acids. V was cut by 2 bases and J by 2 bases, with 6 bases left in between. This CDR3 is CASSPGLQETQYF. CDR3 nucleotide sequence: TGTGCCAGCTCACCAGGCCTACAAGAGACCCAGTACTTC.

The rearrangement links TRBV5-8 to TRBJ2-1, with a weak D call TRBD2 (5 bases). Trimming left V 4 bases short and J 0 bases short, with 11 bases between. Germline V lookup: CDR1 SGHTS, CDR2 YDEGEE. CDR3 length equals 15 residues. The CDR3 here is CASSHGESSYNEQFF. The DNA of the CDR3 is TGTGCCAGCAGCCACGGGGAGAGCTCCTACAATGAGCAGTTCTTC.

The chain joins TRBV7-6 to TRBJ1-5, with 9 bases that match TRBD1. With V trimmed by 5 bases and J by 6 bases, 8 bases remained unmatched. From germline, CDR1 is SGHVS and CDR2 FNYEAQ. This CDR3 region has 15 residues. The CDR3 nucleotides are TGTGCCAGCAGCAATACAGGGGGCTTAGGTCAGCCCCAGCATTTT. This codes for CASSNTGGLGQPQHF. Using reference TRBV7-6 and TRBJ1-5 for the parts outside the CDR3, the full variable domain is GAGVSQSPRYKVTKRGQDVALRCDPISGHVSLYWYRQALGQGPEFLTYFNYEAQQDKSGLPNDRFSAERPEGSISTLTIQRTEQRDSAMYRCASSNTGGLGQPQHFGDGTRLSIL.

The CDR3 DNA follows: TGCGCCAGCAGCCAAGAGGTTTGGGGGGCGGGTAACTATGGCTACACCTTC. This codes for CASSQEVWGAGNYGYTF. V gene TRBV4-3 combines with J gene TRBJ1-2; TRBD1 might be the D (6 bases). V was clipped by 0 bases and J by 1 base, with 15 bases between them. Germline V gene data show CDR1 as LGHNA and CDR2 as YSLEER. The CDR3 length is 17 residues.